Described below is a single T cell receptor (beta chain) sequence and its context. Its antigen is undetermined. TCRdb re-analysed the reads in MiXCR, keeping a single row per CDR3 protein. The sample has a few hundred thousand distinct CDR3 sequences, approximately 30% seen once; the top ten hold about 13%. This specimen belongs to a study of T cell repertoires in cytomegalovirus infection. The CDR3 runs to 13 residues. CDR1 SEHNR and CDR2 FQNEAQ come from the germline V gene (reference sequence). Deletions cut 5 bases from V and 3 bases from J, with 8 bases between. The chain employs TRBV7-9 and TRBJ1-5; D ambiguous. This clonotype originated in a human donor in good health (CMV status not recorded). Some clones in this sample may be carry-over from other donors' samples. The sequences come from cultured PBMCs, collected from culture after CMV antigen stimulation. The CDR3 loop reads CASSGGVNQPQHF. Written as DNA, the CDR3 is TGTGCCAGCAGCGGTGGGGTCAATCAGCCCCAGCATTTT.